Sequencing of this T cell receptor (beta chain) was carried out in a study of blood T cell repertoires in COVID-19 (dated by TCRdb to about 2020). Turning to the overall study: Collaborator samples came from the United States, Italy and Spain and covered acute and convalescent phases of COVID-19. The material from the prospective study consisted of cDNA or gDNA derived from T cells, B-cell-depleted T cells, or PBMCs. The dataset comprised deeply sampled blood TCRbeta repertoires from subjects exposed to, actively infected with, or recovered from COVID-19. The repertoires were made available in a free public database intended to serve as a resource for research on the immune response to SARS-CoV-2. Samples were obtained from the ongoing ImmuneRACE study (first 160 participants) and from about 1,300 subjects provided by 6 global collaborators. Sample metadata almost always included a de-identified subject ID, COVID-19 status, age in years and sex. Where HLA class I and class II types were available, the types were taken from metadata supplied by the sample provider, not from assay-based typing.

Trimming costs V 5 bases and J 7 bases, and their ends lie 11 bases apart. Looking up the germline V gene yields CDR1 SGHNT and CDR2 YENEEA. Reading from cysteine to phenylalanine, the CDR3 counts 13 amino acids. The DNA shown is the 39-base CDR3, in frame from base 1. TCRbeta CDR3 regions were amplified from genomic DNA using the immunoSEQ Assay, a bias-controlled multiplex PCR. Under the source paper's analysis protocol: The number of nucleated cells in each sample was estimated by amplification of reference gene primers within the assay. To quantify the absolute abundance of each unique TCRbeta CDR3 rearrangement, sequence reads were collapsed and filtered. Productive Simpson clonality was computed per sample as the square root of Simpson's diversity index over productive rearrangements. This is the immuneACCESS table as TCRdb keeps it, with only in-frame sequences that have V and J called. A part of the clones is gone; compared with another copy, unresolved V genes explain less than half, and the rest is unexplained. V and J calls and clone size are those listed in that table; D and trimming were worked out from the DNA. The sample data list 200,000 to 300,000 clones, and 86% of these were observed just once. About 2.1% of the sample goes to the ten largest clones.

Concerning this clone: The antigen this receptor binds is unknown. No quality values exist for individual bases; no much larger clone is one base distant.

The collaborating institutions used their own protocols to collect whole blood in K2EDTA tubes. Collaborator samples were shipped for TCRbeta analysis as frozen whole blood, isolated PBMCs, or DNA extracted from either sample type. What the work shows at the level of the full study, not this receptor alone: The amount of clinical and demographic metadata varied by source and participant and was provided uncurated.

The receptor was derived from a man aged 30 to 39 with active or convalescent COVID-19. The chain is made from TRBV11-3 and TRBJ2-2, and perhaps TRBD2 as D gene, on 5 matching bases. The sequenced material came from peripheral blood. CDR3 protein: CASSPSADGELFF. The sequenced DNA: TGTGCCAGCAGCCCTTCAGCGGACGGGGAGCTGTTTTTT.